This T cell receptor (beta chain) is from a study of T cells after yellow fever vaccination. Findings and caveats of the study: Abundant clonotypes (contaminants from the bulk population) could be present in FACS-sorted repertoires. Most clones from primary vaccination resurfaced after the booster (under 97% CD4, 70% to 90% CD8).

Trimming took off 5 bases at V and 2 bases at J, with 9 bases between the two ends. CDR1 and CDR2 (germline): MNHEY, SMNVEV (reference sequence). The CDR3 sequence is 13 residues long. Making TCR cDNA involved 5'RACE template switching, which added UMIs and a universal primer site. TCRdb fed the 5' RACE reads into MiXCR, producing one record per CDR3 protein. Here the sample spans some 390,000 distinct CDR3 sequences, 6.2% being singletons. This clonotype has at least ten counts. The target antigen is unknown. Specimen: PBMCs, collected 5 days after the yellow fever booster vaccination. The chain joins TRBV27 to TRBJ1-1, with D possibly TRBD1 on 6 matching bases. This clonotype was obtained from a man aged 25-40 years who received the YFV17D yellow fever vaccine. The CDR3: CASSTGYNTEAFF. The CDR3 coding sequence is TGTGCCAGCAGTACAGGGTACAACACTGAAGCTTTCTTT.